Presented here are 23 T cell receptor beta chains from one specimen sequenced in a study of PD-L1 blockade in urothelial cancer. Documented time point: pretreatment peripheral blood. The assay was immunoSEQ multiplex PCR, and TCRdb's table has in-frame clones only and misses some. Here the sample spans about 49,000 clones, about four fifths being singletons. This sample comprised PBMCs, obtained around atezolizumab (anti-PD-L1) treatment. The receptors shown here come from a man aged 65 to 79 with urothelial cancer.

This chain links TRBV10-1 with TRBJ2-1, with 7 nucleotides matching TRBD1. The CDR3 has 13 residues. Trimming took 9 bases from V and 7 from J; bases not matched to a gene: 9. Germline CDR1 WNHNN, CDR2 SYGVQD (reference sequence). The CDR3 reads CASSTGIRNEQFF. CDR3 sequence (DNA): TGCGCCAGTTCGACAGGGATACGGAATGAGCAGTTCTTC.

This rearrangement joins TRBV27 to TRBJ2-4, with 7 bases matching TRBD2. The CDR3 is made up of 15 amino acids. CDR1 and CDR2 from the germline V gene are MNHEY and SMNVEV (reference sequence). The J segment lost 9 bases and the V segment lost 7 bases, leaving 15 bases of the junction unmatched. The CDR3 sequence is CASTHPVSREFIQYF. The CDR3 DNA is TGTGCCAGCACCCACCCCGTGTCGCGGGAGTTCATTCAGTACTTC.

This clone has just a few counts. The CDR3 DNA is TGCAGCGTTGGAGTAGCAGGGTTCGATGGCTACACCTTC. Amino acids: CSVGVAGFDGYTF. This chain links TRBV29-1 with TRBJ1-2; D is perhaps TRBD1 (5 bases). The length of the CDR3 is 13 residues. V lost 4 bases to trimming and J lost 6 bases, with 15 bases between them. Germline V gives CDR1 SQVTM, CDR2 ANQGSEA.

This chain connects TRBV5-4 to TRBJ1-2; unclear D gene. CDR1 is SGHNT, CDR2 YYREEE, per germline (reference sequence). V was clipped by 4 bases and J by 0 bases, with 4 bases between them. The CDR3 has 12 residues. The CDR3 reads CASSLANYGYTF. The CDR3 bases are TGTGCCAGCAGCCTAGCTAACTATGGCTACACCTTC.

The chain uses TRBV6-6 and TRBJ2-7; D may be TRBD2 (6 bases). The CDR3 totals 15 residues. The V gene lost 8 bases and the J gene lost 1 base, with 18 bases spanning the gap. The germline gives CDR1 MNHNY, CDR2 SVGAGI (reference sequence). The CDR3 DNA reads TGTGCCAGCTGGGCGGGGTCAAGTCTGTCCTACGAGCAGTACTTC. Its translation: CASWAGSSLSYEQYF.

The J gene is TRBJ1-3, the V gene TRBV19, with a tentative D call TRBD1 (5 bases). The V end was cut by 7 bases, the J end by 4 bases, with 17 bases between. There are 15 residues in the CDR3. In germline, CDR1 is LNHDA, CDR2 SQIVND (reference sequence). The CDR3 DNA reads as TGTGCCAGTACCCTCGGAGGGGCCGCCGGAAACACCATATATTTT. Protein sequence: CASTLGGAAGNTIYF.

V and J are TRBV7-6 and TRBJ2-1; a weak D match, TRBD2 (6 bases). Germline V gives CDR1 SGHVS, CDR2 FNYEAQ. The CDR3 has 16 residues. The germline V and J ends were trimmed by 0 bases and 7 bases, with 16 bases remaining between them. The CDR3 nucleotides read TGTGCCAGCAGCTTAGCGTCTAGGATTCGGGGGAATGAGCAGTTCTTC. Protein sequence: CASSLASRIRGNEQFF.

The chain uses TRBV2 and TRBJ1-5; D perhaps matches TRBD1 (6 bases). CDR1 and CDR2 (germline): SNHLY, FYNNEI. The ends were cut back, 5 bases at V and 4 bases at J, with 12 bases in the middle. The CDR3 spans 14 residues. As DNA, the CDR3 is TGTGCCAGCAGTACCCGGGGGGCGAATCAGCCCCAGCATTTT. Translation: CASSTRGANQPQHF.

This chain connects TRBV18 to TRBJ2-7; 7 bases agree with TRBD2. The CDR3 is 18 amino acids. Trimming took 1 base from V and 2 from J; bases not matched to a gene: 14. CDR1 and CDR2 (germline): KGHSH, LQKENI. The CDR3 DNA is TGTGCCAGCTCACCACTCCGGATAGCGGTCGCGGGGGCCTACGAGCAGTACTTC. Translated, it gives CASSPLRIAVAGAYEQYF.

The chain uses TRBV15 and TRBJ1-2, with 7 positions matching TRBD1. Trimming took 6 bases from V and 4 from J; bases not matched to a gene: 14. Germline assignment: CDR1 LNHNV and CDR2 YYDKDF (reference sequence). This CDR3 is 16 amino acids long. The CDR3 DNA reads TGTGCCACCAGAGAGAATCGACAGGGTGGGGGCTATGGCTACACCTTC. This encodes CATRENRQGGGYGYTF. Full variable domain (outside the CDR3, taken from reference TRBV15 and TRBJ1-2): DAMVIQNPRYQVTQFGKPVTLSCSQTLNHNVMYWYQQKSSQAPKLLFHYYDKDFNNEADTPDNFQSRRPNTSFCFLDIRSPGLGDTAMYLCATRENRQGGGYGYTFGSGTRLTVV.

This rearrangement joins TRBV28 to TRBJ2-2; the match to TRBD2 covers 11 bases. The germline gives CDR1 MDHEN, CDR2 SYDVKM. The CDR3 has 16 amino acids. Losses at the gene ends were 4 bases for V and 1 base for J; bases not matched to a gene: 2. CDR3 residues: CASSSLAGGNTGELFF. CDR3 DNA sequence: TGTGCCAGCAGTTCTCTAGCGGGAGGGAACACCGGGGAGCTGTTTTTT.

This chain connects TRBV27 to TRBJ2-6; no clear D. This CDR3 spans 15 amino acids. From germline, CDR1 is MNHEY and CDR2 SMNVEV (reference sequence). Trimming removed 3 bases from V and 1 base from J, with 7 bases in between. This CDR3 reads CASSFRQSGANVLTF. Written as DNA, the CDR3 is TGTGCCAGCAGTTTCAGGCAGTCTGGGGCCAACGTCCTGACTTTC.

J is TRBJ2-5 and V is TRBV5-1; TRBD2 matches at 8 bases. The CDR3 runs 17 residues. Trimming took 4 bases from V and 4 from J; bases not matched to a gene: 15. Germline V gives CDR1 SGHRS, CDR2 YFSETQ. DNA of the CDR3: TGCGCCAGCAGCATGGACCCTTCTGCGGGAGGAGGAGAGACCCAGTACTTC. Its protein is CASSMDPSAGGGETQYF.

J is TRBJ2-7 and V is TRBV7-9, with a tentative D call TRBD2 (6 bases). There are 15 residues in the CDR3. CDR1 and CDR2 (germline): SEHNR, FQNEAQ (reference sequence). Trimming took 5 bases from V and 3 from J, leaving 17 bases between them. DNA of the CDR3: TGTGCCAGCAGCCCGGGGGTGTCCCTTCGCTACGAGCAGTACTTC. This sequence encodes CASSPGVSLRYEQYF.

This chain links TRBV5-1 with TRBJ2-1, with 11 bases identical to TRBD2. After removal of 2 bases from V and 8 bases from J, the junction contained 9 bases not matched to a gene. The CDR3 has 16 residues. CDR1 and CDR2 (germline): SGHRS, YFSETQ. The CDR3 region has the DNA TGCGCCAGCAGCTTCGGCCTAGCGGGAGGTTGGGATGAGCAGTTCTTC. The encoded protein is CASSFGLAGGWDEQFF.

V gene TRBV4-2 combines with J gene TRBJ2-6; the D is unclear. CDR1 is LGHNA, CDR2 YNFKEQ, per germline. V was clipped by 0 bases and J by 0 bases, with 9 bases between them. The CDR3 is made up of 17 amino acids. CDR3 sequence reads: CASSQDWAGSGANVLTF. Here the CDR3 DNA reads TGTGCCAGCAGCCAAGATTGGGCAGGCTCTGGGGCCAACGTCCTGACTTTC.

This clone was observed once. The chain has TRBV10-2 and TRBJ1-2; 8 bases map to TRBD1. Germline V gene sequence: CDR1 WSHSY, CDR2 SAAADI. After removal of 8 bases from V and 4 bases from J, the junction contained 9 bases not matched to a gene. This CDR3 comprises 14 residues. In DNA form, the CDR3 reads TGCGCCAGCTTTGGACAGGGAGTATCCTATGGCTACACCTTC. It codes for CASFGQGVSYGYTF.

This chain links TRBV11-1 with TRBJ1-4; D uncertain. The germline gives CDR1 SGHAT, CDR2 FQDESV (reference sequence). The CDR3 totals 15 residues. V was pared by 4 bases and J by 1 base, with 10 bases between. The DNA of the CDR3 is TGTGCCAGCAGCTCCCGGGGTCGAACTAATGAAAAACTGTTTTTT. Its translation: CASSSRGRTNEKLFF.

The chain combines TRBV10-3 with TRBJ2-7, with D unresolved. Trimming pared 6 bases from V and 6 bases from J, leaving 9 bases between. Germline CDR1 is ENHRY and CDR2 is SYGVKD. There are 11 residues in the CDR3. For the CDR3, the DNA is TGTGCCATCAGCTCAGCTAGCGAGCAGTACTTC. Its translation is CAISSASEQYF.

The J gene is TRBJ1-1, the V gene TRBV28, with D maybe TRBD1 (5 bases). Germline V lookup: CDR1 MDHEN, CDR2 SYDVKM. The CDR3 is 13 amino acids. Deletions cut 10 bases from V and 1 base from J, with 13 bases between. CDR3 in DNA: TGTGCCACCTACCTCGGACAGAACACTGAAGCTTTCTTT. Amino acid sequence: CATYLGQNTEAFF. The full variable domain, with the rest looked up from reference TRBV28 and TRBJ1-1, is DVKVTQSSRYLVKRTGEKVFLECVQDMDHENMFWYRQDPGLGLRLIYFSYDVKMKEKGDIPEGYSVSREKKERFSLILESASTNQTSMYLCATYLGQNTEAFFGQGTRLTVV.

The chain recombines TRBV5-1 with TRBJ1-4; no definite D call. In germline, CDR1 is SGHRS, CDR2 YFSETQ. Trimming stripped 0 bases from V and 6 bases from J, with 12 bases between. CDR3 length: 15 amino acids. The DNA for the CDR3 is TGCGCCAGCAGCTTGGATGTGAGTTCTGATGAAAAACTGTTTTTT. This codes for CASSLDVSSDEKLFF.

V is TRBV30 and J is TRBJ1-5; D gene uncertain. V was shortened by 0 bases and J by 6 bases, with 9 bases between the two germline ends. Germline V gives CDR1 GTSNPN, CDR2 SVGIG (reference sequence). The CDR3 runs to 13 residues. The CDR3 nucleotides are TGTGCCTGGAGTGTGGGCGTAAGTCAGCCCCAGCATTTT. Translated, it gives CAWSVGVSQPQHF.

The chain is built from TRBV28 and TRBJ2-3, with 11 bases aligning to TRBD2. From germline, CDR1 is MDHEN and CDR2 SYDVKM. Germline trimming cut 8 bases from V and 0 bases from J; bases unmatched to any gene: 7. This CDR3 has 16 residues. The DNA of the CDR3 is TGTGCCAGCGAAAGGACTAGCGGGTTTAGCACAGATACGCAGTATTTT. Translated: CASERTSGFSTDTQYF.